What follows describes a single T cell receptor beta chain. The antigen remains undetermined. A read error is possible here, since a much larger clone lies one base away. The iRepertoire nested amplicon-rescue multiplex PCR amplified TCR alpha and beta CDR3s from RNA. For one-step reverse transcription and amplification, about 90-450 ng of tissue mRNA or PBMC total RNA was used. TCRdb processed the multiplex PCR reads anew with MiXCR; each CDR3 protein has one entry. Of roughly 100,000 distinct CDR3 sequences listed, roughly 40% were seen once; the top ten hold around two fifths. V was shortened by 7 bases and J by 4 bases, with 16 bases between the two germline ends. The CDR3 is made up of 15 amino acids. Germline-derived CDR1 and CDR2 are LNHDA and SQIVND (reference sequence). These data are taken from a study of glioma-infiltrating T cells. General study findings and limits: Only very few CDR3 sequences appeared in both tissue and blood. Tissue-blood divergence was below expectation in non-neoplastic patients, above in gliomas.

Sequenced: glioma tissue, nonneoplastic brain tissue, or PBMCs (not recorded which). The TCR was taken from a human donor with low-grade glioma or glioblastoma, undergoing nonglioma brain surgery, or in good health (not recorded which). The genes are TRBV19 and TRBJ2-2; D is undetermined. The CDR3 here is CASKSLEWGTGELFF. The DNA of the CDR3 is TGTGCCAGTAAATCCCTAGAGTGGGGCACCGGGGAGCTGTTTTTT.